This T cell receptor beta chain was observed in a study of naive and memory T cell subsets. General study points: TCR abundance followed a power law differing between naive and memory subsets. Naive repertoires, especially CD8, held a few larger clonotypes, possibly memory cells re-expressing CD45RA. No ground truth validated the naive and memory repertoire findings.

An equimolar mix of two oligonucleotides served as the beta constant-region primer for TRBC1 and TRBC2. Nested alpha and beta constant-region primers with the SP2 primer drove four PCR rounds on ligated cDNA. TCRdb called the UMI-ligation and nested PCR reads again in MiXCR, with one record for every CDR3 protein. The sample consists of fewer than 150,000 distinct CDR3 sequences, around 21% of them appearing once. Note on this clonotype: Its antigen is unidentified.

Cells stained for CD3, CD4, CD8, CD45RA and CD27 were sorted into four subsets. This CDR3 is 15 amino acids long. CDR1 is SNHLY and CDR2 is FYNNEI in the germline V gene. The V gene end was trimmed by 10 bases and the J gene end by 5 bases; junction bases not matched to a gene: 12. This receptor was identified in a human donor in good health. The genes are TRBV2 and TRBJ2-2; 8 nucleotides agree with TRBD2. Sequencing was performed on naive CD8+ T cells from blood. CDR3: CAIHRAGVTTGELFF. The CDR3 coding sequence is TGTGCCATTCACCGAGCGGGAGTTACAACCGGGGAGCTGTTTTTT.